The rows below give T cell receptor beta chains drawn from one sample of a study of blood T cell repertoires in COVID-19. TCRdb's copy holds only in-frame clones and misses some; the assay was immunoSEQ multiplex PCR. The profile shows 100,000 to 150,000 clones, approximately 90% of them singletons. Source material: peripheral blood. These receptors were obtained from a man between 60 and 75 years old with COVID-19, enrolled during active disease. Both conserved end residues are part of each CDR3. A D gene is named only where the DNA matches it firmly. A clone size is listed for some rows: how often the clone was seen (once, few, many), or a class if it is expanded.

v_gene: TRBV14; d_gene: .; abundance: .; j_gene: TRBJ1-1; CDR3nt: TGTGCCAGCAGCGGACAGATGAACACTGAAGCTTTCTTT; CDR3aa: CASSGQMNTEAFF
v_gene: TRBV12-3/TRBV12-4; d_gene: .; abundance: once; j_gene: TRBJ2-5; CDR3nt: TGTGCCAGCAGTTTGGTACAAAAGACCCAGTACTTC; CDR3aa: CASSLVQKTQYF
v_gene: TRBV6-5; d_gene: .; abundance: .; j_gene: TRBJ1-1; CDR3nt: TGTGCCAGCAGTTACTCCCTGACAAGACCAGGCACTGAAGCTTTCTTT; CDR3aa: CASSYSLTRPGTEAFF
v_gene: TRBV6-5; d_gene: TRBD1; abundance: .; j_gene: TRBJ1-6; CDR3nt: TGTGCCAGCAGTCAGGGGGCCCTTAATTCACCCCTCCACTTT; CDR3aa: CASSQGALNSPLHF
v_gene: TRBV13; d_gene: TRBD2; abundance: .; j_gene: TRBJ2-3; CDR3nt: TGTGCCAGCAGCTTATTGGGAGGGGCTACAGATACGCAGTATTTT; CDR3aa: CASSLLGGATDTQYF
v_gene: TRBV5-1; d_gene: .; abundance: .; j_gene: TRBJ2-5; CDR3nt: TGCGCCAGCAGCTTAAGGGCTAGCTCGTACCAAGAGACCCAGTACTTC; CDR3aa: CASSLRASSYQETQYF
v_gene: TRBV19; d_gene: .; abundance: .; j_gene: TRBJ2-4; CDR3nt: TGTGCCATCCCCGTTGGGGGGACGTCCAAAAACATTCAGTACTTC; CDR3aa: CAIPVGGTSKNIQYF
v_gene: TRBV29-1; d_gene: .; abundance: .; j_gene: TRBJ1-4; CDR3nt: TGCAGCGTTGTCCGGTCCAGGGGTGAAAAACTGTTTTTT; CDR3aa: CSVVRSRGEKLFF
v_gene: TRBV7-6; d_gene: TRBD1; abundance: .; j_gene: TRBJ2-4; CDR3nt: TGTGCCAGCAGCTTAGAGGGACAGGGAGGTGCCAAAAACATTCAGTACTTC; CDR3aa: CASSLEGQGGAKNIQYF
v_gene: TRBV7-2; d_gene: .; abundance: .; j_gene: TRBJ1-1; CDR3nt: TGTGCCAGCAGCTTTGGGTCACGGGGCACTGAAGCTTTCTTT; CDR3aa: CASSFGSRGTEAFF
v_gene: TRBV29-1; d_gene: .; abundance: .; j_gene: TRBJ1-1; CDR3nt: TGCAGCGCCTCAGCGCTTAACACTGAAGCTTTCTTT; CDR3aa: CSASALNTEAFF
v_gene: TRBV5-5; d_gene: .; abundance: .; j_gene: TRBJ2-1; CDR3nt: TGTGCCAGCAGCTTGCTACAGGGCCGTGAGCAGTTCTTC; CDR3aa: CASSLLQGREQFF
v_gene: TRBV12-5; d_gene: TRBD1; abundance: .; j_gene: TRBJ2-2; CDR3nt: TGTGCTAGTGGTGGGACAGGGGGCAGGACCGGGGAGCTGTTTTTT; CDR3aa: CASGGTGGRTGELFF
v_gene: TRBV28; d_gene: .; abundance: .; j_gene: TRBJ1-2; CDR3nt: TGTGCCAGCAGTCCCGGACAAGTCAGTGGCTACACCTTC; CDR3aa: CASSPGQVSGYTF
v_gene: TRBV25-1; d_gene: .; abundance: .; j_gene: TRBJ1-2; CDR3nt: TGTGCCAGCAGTGAACAGGTCTCCTATGGCTACACCTTC; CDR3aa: CASSEQVSYGYTF